The sample holds many counts of the clone carrying this T cell receptor (beta chain). Its specificity is not known. These data belong to a study of regulatory T cells in long-lasting Graves disease. Time point indicated: persistent/refractory GD, antithyroid drugs over 5 years with positive TRAb. The TCR library was made from RNA that had been extracted from PBMCs in TRIzol. CDR1 and CDR2 (germline): LNHNV, YYDKDF (reference sequence). Trimming shortened V by 2 bases and J by 3 bases, and 16 bases separated the two germline ends. CDR3 length: 16 amino acids. Regarding the study as a whole: Not thyroid tissue but only peripheral blood was studied. When disease was persistent, TRBV28, TRBJ1-2 and TRBJ2-5 were the favored segments.

Building of the TCR beta libraries involved iRepertoire HTBI primers and Arm-PCR of CDR3 regions. From the multiplex PCR reads, TCRdb called clonotypes with MiXCR, one entry per CDR3 protein. Of roughly 430,000 distinct CDR3 sequences listed, about 21% are singletons. The TCR was taken from a female donor with Graves disease. Sequences were derived from peripheral blood mononuclear cells (PBMCs), sampled when the disease was refractory, from a patient treated with antithyroid drugs. V is TRBV15 and J is TRBJ2-5, with D possibly being TRBD2 (6 bases). As DNA, the CDR3 is TGTGCCACCAGCAGACTTGACGGGAGTCCCAAAGAGACCCAGTACTTC. The encoded protein is CATSRLDGSPKETQYF. Drawing the rest from reference TRBV15 and TRBJ2-5, the complete variable domain is DAMVIQNPRYQVTQFGKPVTLSCSQTLNHNVMYWYQQKSSQAPKLLFHYYDKDFNNEADTPDNFQSRRPNTSFCFLDIRSPGLGDTAMYLCATSRLDGSPKETQYFGPGTRLLVL.